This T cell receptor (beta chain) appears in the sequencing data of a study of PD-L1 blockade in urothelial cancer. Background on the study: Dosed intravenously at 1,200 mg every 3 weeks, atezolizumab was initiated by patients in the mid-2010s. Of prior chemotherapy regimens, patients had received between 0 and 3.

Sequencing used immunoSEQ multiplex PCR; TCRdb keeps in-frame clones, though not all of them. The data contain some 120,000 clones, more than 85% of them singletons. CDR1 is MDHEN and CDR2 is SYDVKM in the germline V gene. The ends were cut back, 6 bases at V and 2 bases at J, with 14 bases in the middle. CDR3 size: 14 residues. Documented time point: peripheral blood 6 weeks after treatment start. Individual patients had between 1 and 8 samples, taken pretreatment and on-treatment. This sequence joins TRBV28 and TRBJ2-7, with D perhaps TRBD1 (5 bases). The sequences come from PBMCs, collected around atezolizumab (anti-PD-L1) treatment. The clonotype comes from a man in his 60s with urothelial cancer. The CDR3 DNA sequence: TGTGCCAGCAGGCCAGGGCAGGTGGCCTACGAGCAGTACTTC. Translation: CASRPGQVAYEQYF.